The clone carrying this TCR beta chain was found many times. What it binds is unknown. This sample was taken from a study of CD8+CD57+ T cells in acquired aplastic anemia. Study details: DNA recovered from sorted CD4+ and CD8+ cells had a mean of 3.2 ug. Findings of the study overall: Almost 30 shared CD8+ CDR3s appeared highly expressed within patients' immunodominant clones.

V trimming: 2 bases; J trimming: 1 base; junction bases outside the gene matches: 7. Germline CDR1 and CDR2: SGHAT and FQNNGV. CDR3 length: 16 amino acids. For sequencing, patients were chosen who had shown expansion of CD8+CD57+ cells by flow cytometry. Genomic DNA provided the template from which TCR beta VDJ and CDR3 profiles were obtained. One entry per CDR3 protein results from TCRdb running MiXCR on the reads. The profile shows roughly 170,000 distinct CDR3 sequences, 45% to 60% of them singletons. The origin of this receptor is a human donor with aplastic anemia. This chain links TRBV11-2 with TRBJ1-1; TRBD1 agrees at 7 bases. Sequences were obtained from sorted CD4+, CD8+, or CD8+CD57+ T cells (not recorded which) from PBMCs. CDR3 in DNA: TGTGCCAGCAGCTTACAACCGGGACAGCAGAACACTGAAGCTTTCTTT. The encoded protein is CASSLQPGQQNTEAFF.